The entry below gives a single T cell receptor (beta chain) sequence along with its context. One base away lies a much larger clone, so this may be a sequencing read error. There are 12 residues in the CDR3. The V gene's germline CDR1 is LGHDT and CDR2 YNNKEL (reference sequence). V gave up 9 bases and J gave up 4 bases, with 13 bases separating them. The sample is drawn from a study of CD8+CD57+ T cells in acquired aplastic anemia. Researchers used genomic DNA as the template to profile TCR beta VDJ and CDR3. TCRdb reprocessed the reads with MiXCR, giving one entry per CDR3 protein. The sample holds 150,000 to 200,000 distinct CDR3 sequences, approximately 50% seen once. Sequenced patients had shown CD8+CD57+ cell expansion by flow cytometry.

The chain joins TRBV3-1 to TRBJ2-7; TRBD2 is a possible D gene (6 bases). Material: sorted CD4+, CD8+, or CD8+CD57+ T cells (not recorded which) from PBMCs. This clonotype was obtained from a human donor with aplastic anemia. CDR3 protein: CAREGSDYEQYF. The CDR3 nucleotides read TGTGCCAGGGAGGGCAGCGATTACGAGCAGTACTTC.